These 17 T cell receptor beta chains came from one sample sequenced in a study of shared clonotypes between healthy human individuals. Using immunoSEQ multiplex PCR, the repertoire was profiled, and TCRdb retains in-frame clones only, with some absent. The sample lists 2 million to 2.5 million clones; approximately 93% were seen once. Sample: naive CD4+ T cells from PBMCs. Subset described: CD45RA+ positively selected. Receptors originate from a man in his late teens or twenties in good health. Some clones in this sample may be carry-over from other donors' samples.

This sequence joins TRBV28 and TRBJ1-5, with a tentative D call TRBD1 (5 bases). V shed 6 bases and J shed 4 bases, with 16 bases lying between them. The CDR3 sequence is 15 residues long. Germline V gene data show CDR1 as MDHEN and CDR2 as SYDVKM. In nucleotides, the CDR3 is TGTGCCAGCAGATACCGGGGGTCAGGGAATCAGCCCCAGCATTTT. Translating gives CASRYRGSGNQPQHF.

This clone was observed a single time. This sequence joins TRBV11-2 and TRBJ2-7; D is perhaps TRBD2 (6 bases). The germline gives CDR1 SGHAT, CDR2 FQNNGV. The CDR3 totals 13 residues. Deletions cut 4 bases from V and 3 bases from J, with 10 bases between. The CDR3 DNA reads TGTGCCAGCAGCTGGGGGGTAATCTACGAGCAGTACTTC. It translates to CASSWGVIYEQYF. The full variable domain, with the rest looked up from reference TRBV11-2 and TRBJ2-7, is EAGVAQSPRYKIIEKRQSVAFWCNPISGHATLYWYQQILGQGPKLLIQFQNNGVVDDSQLPKDRFSAERLKGVDSTLKIQPAKLEDSAVYLCASSWGVIYEQYFGPGTRLTVT.

The V and J genes are TRBV11-2 and TRBJ2-7, with D uncertain. The CDR3 is 15 residues long. V was clipped by 0 bases and J by 5 bases, with 14 bases between them. Germline CDR1 SGHAT, CDR2 FQNNGV. CDR3: CASSLEGSPYNEQYF. The CDR3 nucleotides read TGTGCCAGCAGCTTAGAAGGCTCCCCTTATAACGAGCAGTACTTC.

The V call is TRBV7-9, the J call TRBJ2-7; tentative D call: TRBD1 (6 bases). Germline V gene sequence: CDR1 SEHNR, CDR2 FQNEAQ (reference sequence). The V and J ends lost 4 bases and 2 bases respectively, with 21 bases between them. This CDR3 is 17 amino acids long. This CDR3 is CASSSSLAQGPPYEQYF. CDR3 in DNA: TGTGCCAGCAGCTCCTCCCTGGCGCAGGGGCCCCCCTACGAGCAGTACTTC. Full variable domain (missing parts from reference TRBV7-9 and TRBJ2-7): DTGVSQNPRHKITKRGQNVTFRCDPISEHNRLYWYRQTLGQGPEFLTYFQNEAQLEKSRLLSDRFSAERPKGSFSTLEIQRTEQGDSAMYLCASSSSLAQGPPYEQYFGPGTRLTVT.

The chain links TRBV6-5 to TRBJ2-7; 7 bases are a match to TRBD1. This CDR3 is 16 amino acids long. Germline loops: CDR1 MNHEY, CDR2 SVGAGI. The junction had 8 bases not matched to a gene; V was cut back by 0 bases and J by 3 bases. The CDR3 reads CASSYSTGQQHYEQYF. CDR3 DNA sequence: TGTGCCAGCAGTTACTCCACGGGACAGCAGCACTACGAGCAGTACTTC.

The chain joins TRBV7-7 to TRBJ2-7, with a weak D call TRBD1 (6 bases). Germline V lookup: CDR1 SSHAT, CDR2 FNYEAQ (reference sequence). This CDR3 region has 15 residues. Trimming cost V 6 bases and J 2 bases, with 17 bases left between them. CDR3 sequence reads: CASSLHQGPPYEQYF. The CDR3 DNA is TGTGCCAGCAGTCTACACCAGGGGCCTCCCTACGAGCAGTACTTC.

The chain uses TRBV5-4 and TRBJ1-1; no reliable D call. Trimming took 0 bases from V and 7 from J, leaving 13 bases between them. CDR3 size: 14 residues. Germline CDR1 SGHNT, CDR2 YYREEE (reference sequence). The CDR3 region is CASSLVRAEVEAFF. The CDR3 nucleotides read TGTGCCAGCAGCTTGGTGCGGGCCGAAGTTGAAGCTTTCTTT.

In this sample, this clone turned up once. This sequence joins TRBV28 and TRBJ1-4, with D possibly being TRBD1 (5 bases). Germline V gene data show CDR1 as MDHEN and CDR2 as SYDVKM. V was clipped by 3 bases and J by 7 bases, with 15 bases between them. CDR3 length equals 15 residues. CDR3 residues: CASSFHGGLGEKLFF. DNA for the CDR3: TGTGCCAGCAGTTTTCACGGGGGATTGGGTGAAAAACTGTTTTTT.

The chain recombines TRBV7-6 with TRBJ2-1, with D perhaps TRBD2 (7 bases). The germline gives CDR1 SGHVS, CDR2 FNYEAQ. The CDR3 consists of 15 residues. Trimming removed 3 bases from V and 6 bases from J, with 15 bases in between. In nucleotides, the CDR3 is TGTGCCAGCAGCTTGACTCTCCGGGGGGCCAATGAGCAGTTCTTC. Its protein is CASSLTLRGANEQFF.

This chain links TRBV10-2 with TRBJ1-2, with 9 bases fitting TRBD1. Per germline, CDR1 WSHSY and CDR2 SAAADI. The CDR3 totals 15 residues. With 8 bases clipped from V and 4 bases from J, the junction kept 11 bases outside the gene matches. Written as DNA, the CDR3 is TGCGCCAGCGACCCCGGGACAGGGTATTCCTATGGCTACACCTTC. It is translated as CASDPGTGYSYGYTF.

V gene TRBV28 combines with J gene TRBJ2-4; D gene ambiguous. Germline loops: CDR1 MDHEN, CDR2 SYDVKM. The CDR3 has 18 amino acids. V lost 2 bases and J 3 bases, leaving 20 bases between the germline ends. DNA of the CDR3: TGTGCCAGCAGTTTAATAAGCTTTCGGCATTTTGGCAAAAACATTCAGTACTTC. It encodes CASSLISFRHFGKNIQYF.

The genes are TRBV15 and TRBJ2-7; no clear D gene. Per the germline V gene, CDR1 is LNHNV and CDR2 is YYDKDF (reference sequence). The CDR3 runs to 12 residues. V was trimmed by 0 bases and J by 6 bases, leaving 6 bases between them. CDR3 DNA sequence: TGTGCCACCAGCAGAGATTGGGCCGAGCAGTACTTC. Amino acid sequence: CATSRDWAEQYF.

This rearrangement joins TRBV6-6 to TRBJ2-7; 7 nucleotides match TRBD1. The CDR3 has 15 amino acids. V shed 6 bases and J 0 bases; nucleotides not matched to a gene: 8. Germline V CDR1 and CDR2: MNHNY, SVGAGI (reference sequence). CDR3 sequence (DNA): TGTGCCAGCAGGAAAACGGGACAGACCTCCTACGAGCAGTACTTC. It translates to CASRKTGQTSYEQYF.

The J gene is TRBJ2-2, the V gene TRBV7-2; 7 nucleotides match TRBD2. CDR3 length: 16 amino acids. The germline gives CDR1 SGHTA, CDR2 FQGNSA. V was pared by 5 bases and J by 4 bases, with 10 bases of the junction left unmatched. DNA of the CDR3: TGTGCCAGCAGCCTATCTAGCGGCTTGATCACCGGGGAGCTGTTTTTT. Amino acid sequence: CASSLSSGLITGELFF.

The rearrangement uses TRBV29-1 and TRBJ2-1, with 10 bases that match TRBD2. Trimming at V came to 4 bases and at J to 4 bases, leaving 10 bases not matched to a gene. The CDR3 contains 16 residues. Germline loops: CDR1 SQVTM, CDR2 ANQGSEA. The CDR3 DNA reads TGCAGCGTTGGCCAATTTCTAGCGGGGGCTTACAATGAGCAGTTCTTC. It specifies CSVGQFLAGAYNEQFF.

The chain employs TRBV9 and TRBJ2-4; D perhaps matches TRBD2 (5 bases). The CDR3 is 16 amino acids. Trimming left V 0 bases short and J 0 bases short, with 10 bases between. Germline values: CDR1 SGDLS, CDR2 YYNGEE. This chain's CDR3 is CASSVDGGLAKNIQYF. The CDR3 nucleotides are TGTGCCAGCAGCGTAGACGGCGGGTTAGCCAAAAACATTCAGTACTTC.

The chain is built from TRBV19 and TRBJ1-4; D is unresolved. Per the germline V gene, CDR1 is LNHDA and CDR2 is SQIVND (reference sequence). The V end was cut by 7 bases, the J end by 5 bases, with 17 bases between. The CDR3 sequence is 15 residues long. In DNA form, the CDR3 reads TGTGCCAGTAATGGCGGAACTGTGCCGAATGAAAAACTGTTTTTT. Amino acids: CASNGGTVPNEKLFF.